A single sample gave rise to the 23 T cell receptor beta chains below, sequenced in a study of T cells in localized non-small cell lung cancer. Generated by immunoSEQ multiplex PCR, the TCRdb table keeps only in-frame clones and is missing some. This table holds over 8,500 clones, 70% to 90% found once. Sequences were derived from peripheral blood, sampled before any cancer treatment. These receptor sequences come from a male donor at least 60 years old with stage III lung adenocarcinoma.

The gene calls are TRBV28 and TRBJ1-2; D is unresolved. The V end was cut by 10 bases, the J end by 7 bases, with 13 bases between. Germline V gene lookup returns CDR1 MDHEN and CDR2 SYDVKM. This CDR3 spans 11 amino acids. This CDR3 reads CATSGVSGYTF. The CDR3 DNA follows: TGTGCCACCTCTGGGGTTAGTGGCTACACCTTC.

The chain links TRBV4-1 to TRBJ2-2; possibly TRBD1 for D (6 bases). CDR1 is MGHRA and CDR2 is YSYEKL in the germline V gene. Trimming stripped 4 bases from V and 5 bases from J, with 11 bases between. The CDR3 is made up of 14 amino acids. For the CDR3, the DNA is TGCGCCAGCAGCCGATATACAGGGACCGGGGAGCTGTTTTTT. Translating it yields CASSRYTGTGELFF.

CDR3 DNA: TGTGCCAGCAGCTTAGGGGCAGGGGAGACAGATACGCAGTATTTT. It translates to CASSLGAGETDTQYF. The chain joins TRBV7-2 to TRBJ2-3, with D possibly being TRBD1 (6 bases). The CDR3 spans 15 residues. V lost 1 base to trimming and J lost 3 bases, with 11 bases between them. Germline V gives CDR1 SGHTA, CDR2 FQGNSA.

The sample holds one count of this clone. The chain links TRBV7-2 to TRBJ2-1; a possible D gene is TRBD2 (5 bases). The CDR3 totals 13 residues. Germline V lookup: CDR1 SGHTA, CDR2 FQGNSA. With 1 base removed from V and 9 bases from J, the gap between germline ends came to 10 bases. As DNA, the CDR3 is TGTGCCAGCAGCTTAGTATCGGGGAGTGAGCAGTTCTTC. Protein product: CASSLVSGSEQFF.

About this clone: The junction differs from germline at one of its ends, possibly a read error. V gene TRBV14 combines with J gene TRBJ1-2, with TRBD1 as a possible D gene (5 bases). Germline lookup yields CDR1 SGHDN and CDR2 FVKESK. This CDR3 region has 14 residues. The DNA for the CDR3 is TGTGTCAGCAGCCAATTGGGGGGGATCTATGGCTACACCTTC. Protein: CVSSQLGGIYGYTF. Variable domain in full (rest from reference TRBV14 and TRBJ1-2): EAGVTQFPSHSVIEKGQTVTLRCDPISGHDNLYWYRRVMGKEIKFLLHFVKESKQDESGMPNNRFLAERTGGTYSTLKVQPAELEDSGVYFCVSSQLGGIYGYTFGSGTRLTVV.

This clone was found once. The V call is TRBV7-2, the J call TRBJ2-1; TRBD2 agrees at 7 bases. Trimming cost V 8 bases and J 7 bases; bases outside gene matches: 5. The CDR3 length is 12 residues. Per germline, CDR1 SGHTA and CDR2 FQGNSA. CDR3 sequence (DNA): TGTGCCAGCGGGAGGGTCAGGAATGAGCAGTTCTTC. Translated, it gives CASGRVRNEQFF.

This chain uses TRBV5-8 with TRBJ2-1; 11 bases are shared with TRBD2. The CDR3 sequence is 16 residues long. The trim removed 3 bases at V and 3 bases at J, leaving 5 bases unmatched. Germline V gives CDR1 SGHTS, CDR2 YDEGEE. The CDR3 protein is CASSSRLAGIYNEQFF. CDR3 in DNA: TGTGCCAGCAGCTCACGACTAGCGGGGATCTACAATGAGCAGTTCTTC.

The rearrangement joins TRBV7-2 to TRBJ2-5, with D perhaps TRBD2 (6 bases). Trimming removed 4 bases from V and 6 bases from J, with 12 bases in between. Looked up from germline, CDR1 is SGHTA and CDR2 is FQGNSA. The CDR3 consists of 13 residues. CDR3 DNA: TGTGCCAGCAGCTCCGGGGGAGCCAAGACCCAGTACTTC. This encodes CASSSGGAKTQYF.

The V and J genes are TRBV19 and TRBJ1-5; possibly TRBD1 for D (5 bases). This CDR3 has 13 amino acids. Germline V gives CDR1 LNHDA, CDR2 SQIVND (reference sequence). V gave up 7 bases and J gave up 7 bases, with 14 bases separating them. The chain's CDR3 is CASTGVGQQPQHF. For the CDR3, the DNA is TGTGCCAGTACCGGCGTCGGACAACAGCCCCAGCATTTT.

For the CDR3, the DNA is TGTGCCAGCAGTTACCCTCTGGAGGGGTCCTACAATGAGCAGTTCTTC. Its translation: CASSYPLEGSYNEQFF. The chain is built from TRBV6-6 and TRBJ2-1, with a possible D match to TRBD2 (6 bases). CDR1 and CDR2 from the germline V gene are MNHNY and SVGAGI (reference sequence). V dropped 2 bases and J dropped 1 base, with 12 bases sitting between them. The CDR3 loop spans 16 amino acids.

This chain uses TRBV12-2 with TRBJ2-2; the D call in the table, TRBD2, was not verified against the DNA. TRBV12-2 is reported as a pseudogene. CDR3 length equals 17 residues. CDR3 sequence: CASRLRRAFCEHRGAVF. The DNA for the CDR3 is TGTGCAAGTCGCTTGAGGAGGGCCTTTTGCGAACACCGGGGAGCTGTTTTT.

This clone has a handful of counts. V usage is TRBV5-1 and J usage is TRBJ2-3; a possible D gene is TRBD2 (6 bases). The CDR3 runs 15 residues. V gave up 3 bases and J gave up 0 bases, with 11 bases separating them. In germline, CDR1 is SGHRS, CDR2 YFSETQ. CDR3 loop: CASSYLAESTDTQYF. CDR3 DNA: TGCGCCAGCAGCTACTTAGCGGAAAGCACAGATACGCAGTATTTT. Based on the CDR3 plus reference TRBV5-1 and TRBJ2-3, the full variable domain is KAGVTQTPRYLIKTRGQQVTLSCSPISGHRSVSWYQQTPGQGLQFLFEYFSETQRNKGNFPGRFSGRQFSNSRSEMNVSTLELGDSALYLCASSYLAESTDTQYFGPGTRLTVL.

This clone was recorded a few times. The rearrangement uses TRBV5-5 and TRBJ2-3, with D uncertain. Germline V gene lookup returns CDR1 SGHKS and CDR2 YYEKEE (reference sequence). Trimming pared 4 bases from V and 1 base from J, leaving 13 bases between. The CDR3 totals 15 residues. The CDR3 DNA reads TGTGCCAGCAGCCCGAGACGGCCCGGCACAGATACGCAGTATTTT. This encodes CASSPRRPGTDTQYF.

This clone was recorded once. The chain uses TRBV29-1 and TRBJ1-2, with D maybe TRBD1 (6 bases). Looked up from germline, CDR1 is SQVTM and CDR2 is ANQGSEA. There are 14 residues in the CDR3. Trimming cost V 4 bases and J 0 bases, with 12 bases left between them. The CDR3 nucleotides read TGCAGCGTTGGAGGGGGGGTAGCTAACTATGGCTACACCTTC. Translating gives CSVGGGVANYGYTF.

The chain couples TRBV10-3 to TRBJ2-7; D may be TRBD1 (5 bases). The germline V gene encodes CDR1 ENHRY and CDR2 SYGVKD. The CDR3 is 12 amino acids. The CDR3 reads CATGPFLDEQYF. In DNA form, the CDR3 reads TGTGCAACAGGTCCCTTTTTAGACGAGCAGTACTTC.

The chain joins TRBV7-8 to TRBJ2-7; D call uncertain. The V gene's germline CDR1 is SGHVS and CDR2 FQNEAQ. The length of the CDR3 is 14 residues. V dropped 2 bases and J dropped 1 base, with 9 bases sitting between them. The CDR3 sequence is CASSLYAGSYEQYF. As DNA, the CDR3 is TGTGCCAGCAGCTTATATGCCGGTTCCTACGAGCAGTACTTC.

The J gene is TRBJ1-4, the V gene TRBV2, with a tentative D call TRBD1 (6 bases). This CDR3 region has 13 residues. CDR1 and CDR2 from the germline V gene are SNHLY and FYNNEI. V lost 4 bases and J 7 bases, leaving 10 bases between the germline ends. Here the CDR3 reads CASSGDMGEKLFF. The CDR3 region has the DNA TGTGCCAGCAGTGGGGACATGGGTGAAAAACTGTTTTTT. Based on the CDR3 plus reference TRBV2 and TRBJ1-4, the full variable domain is EPEVTQTPSHQVTQMGQEVILRCVPISNHLYFYWYRQILGQKVEFLVSFYNNEISEKSEIFDDQFSVERPDGSNFTLKIRSTKLEDSAMYFCASSGDMGEKLFFGSGTQLSVL.

V gene TRBV19 combines with J gene TRBJ1-2, with 7 nucleotides matching TRBD1. Germline V CDR1 and CDR2: LNHDA, SQIVND (reference sequence). The CDR3 has 15 amino acids. V shed 6 bases, J shed 4 bases, and the junction held 11 bases outside the gene matches. Here the CDR3 reads CASSILDRVAYGYTF. DNA for the CDR3: TGTGCCAGTAGCATCCTCGACAGGGTGGCCTATGGCTACACCTTC.

This clone was detected a few times. This chain links TRBV4-3 with TRBJ2-3, with a weak D call TRBD2 (5 bases). This CDR3 is 16 amino acids long. The germline V and J ends were trimmed by 3 bases and 0 bases, with 13 bases remaining between them. Per the germline V gene, CDR1 is LGHNA and CDR2 is YSLEER. CDR3 DNA: TGCGCCAGCAGCCAGGGGTTGACTATTAGCACAGATACGCAGTATTTT. It yields the protein CASSQGLTISTDTQYF.

The chain employs TRBV14 and TRBJ1-1; perhaps TRBD1 as D (6 bases). CDR3 size: 15 residues. V was shortened by 4 bases and J by 4 bases, with 16 bases between the two germline ends. Germline assignment: CDR1 SGHDN and CDR2 FVKESK. Written as DNA, the CDR3 is TGTGCCAGCAGCCTAACAGGGTCGGGGAGCACTGAAGCTTTCTTT. Translated, it gives CASSLTGSGSTEAFF.

The chain links TRBV4-3 to TRBJ1-5; D is uncertain. The CDR3 length is 16 residues. The germline CDR1 and CDR2 sequences are LGHNA and YSLEER. V lost 0 bases and J lost 7, with 16 bases in between. The CDR3 bases are TGCGCCAGCAGCCAAGATGCGGGGAGATCGGGACAGCCCCAGCATTTT. This gives the protein CASSQDAGRSGQPQHF.

CDR3 sequence reads: CASSRTGGSYEQYF. The CDR3 DNA is TGTGCCAGCTCCCGGACAGGGGGCTCCTACGAGCAGTACTTC. This rearrangement joins TRBV18 to TRBJ2-7, with 10 nucleotides matching TRBD1. Per germline, CDR1 KGHSH and CDR2 LQKENI. This CDR3 is built from 14 residues. Trimming at V came to 6 bases and at J to 0 bases, leaving 2 bases not matched to a gene.

V usage is TRBV25-1 and J usage is TRBJ1-1; weak D call: TRBD1 (6 bases). V was clipped by 1 base and J by 0 bases, with 9 bases between them. CDR3 size: 15 residues. Germline V gene lookup returns CDR1 MGHDK and CDR2 SYGVNS. For the CDR3, the DNA is TGTGCCAGCAGTGAATTCGCAGGGGTGAACACTGAAGCTTTCTTT. Translation gives CASSEFAGVNTEAFF.